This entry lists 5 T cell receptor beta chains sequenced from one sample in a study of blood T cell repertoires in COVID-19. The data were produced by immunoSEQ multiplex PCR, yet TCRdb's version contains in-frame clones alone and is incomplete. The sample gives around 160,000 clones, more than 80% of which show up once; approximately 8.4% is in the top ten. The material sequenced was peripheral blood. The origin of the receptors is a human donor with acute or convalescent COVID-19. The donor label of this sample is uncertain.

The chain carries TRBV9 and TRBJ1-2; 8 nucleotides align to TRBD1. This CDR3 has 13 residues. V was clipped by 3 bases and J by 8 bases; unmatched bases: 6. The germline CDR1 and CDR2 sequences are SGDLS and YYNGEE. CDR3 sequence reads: CASSGRTGSGYTF. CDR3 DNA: TGTGCCAGCAGCGGTCGGACAGGGTCGGGCTACACCTTC. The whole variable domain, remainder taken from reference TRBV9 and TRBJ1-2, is DSGVTQTPKHLITATGQRVTLRCSPRSGDLSVYWYQQSLDQGLQFLIQYYNGEERAKGNILERFSAQQFPDLHSELNLSSLELGDSALYFCASSGRTGSGYTFGSGTRLTVV.

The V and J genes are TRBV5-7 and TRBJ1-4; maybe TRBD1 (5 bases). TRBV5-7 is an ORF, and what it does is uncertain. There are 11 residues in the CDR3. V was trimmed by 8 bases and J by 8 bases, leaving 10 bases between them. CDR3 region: CARGLWEKLFF. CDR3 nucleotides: TGTGCCAGGGGGCTGTGGGAAAAACTGTTTTTT.

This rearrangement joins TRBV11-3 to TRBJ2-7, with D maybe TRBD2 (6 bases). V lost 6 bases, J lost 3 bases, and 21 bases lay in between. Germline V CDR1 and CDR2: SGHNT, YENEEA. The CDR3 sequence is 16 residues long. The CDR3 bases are TGTGCCAGCAGATCACCCCCGCCAGGAGGGTTCTACGAGCAGTACTTC. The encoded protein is CASRSPPPGGFYEQYF. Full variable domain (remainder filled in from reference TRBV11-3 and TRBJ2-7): EAGVVQSPRYKIIEKKQPVAFWCNPISGHNTLYWYLQNLGQGPELLIRYENEEAVDDSQLPKDRFSAERLKGVDSTLKIQPAELGDSAVYLCASRSPPPGGFYEQYFGPGTRLTVT.

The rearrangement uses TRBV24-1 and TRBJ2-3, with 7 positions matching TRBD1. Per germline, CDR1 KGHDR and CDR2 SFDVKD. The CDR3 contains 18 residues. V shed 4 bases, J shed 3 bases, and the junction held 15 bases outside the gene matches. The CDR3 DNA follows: TGTGCCACCAGTGACCCGTCCCGGGACAGAGTCGGGACAGATACGCAGTATTTT. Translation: CATSDPSRDRVGTDTQYF.

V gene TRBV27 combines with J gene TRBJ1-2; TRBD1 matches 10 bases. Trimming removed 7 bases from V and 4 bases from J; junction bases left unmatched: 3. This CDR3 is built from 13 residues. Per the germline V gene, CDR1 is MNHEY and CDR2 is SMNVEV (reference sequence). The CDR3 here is CASKRQGAYGYTF. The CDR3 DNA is TGTGCCAGCAAACGACAGGGGGCCTATGGCTACACCTTC.